What follows is one TCR beta chain and its context. Its target antigen remains unknown. Base qualities were left out, and no much larger clone turns up one base away. One collaborating source in Seattle enrolled patients during active infection and followed them longitudinally through the course of disease. Each collaborating institution followed its own protocols to collect whole blood in K2EDTA tubes. For TCRbeta analysis, collaborators shipped samples as frozen whole blood, isolated PBMCs, or DNA extracted from either of those sample types. The data were obtained in a study of blood T cell repertoires in COVID-19 (TCRdb year 2020). Concerning the study at large: The collaborator samples originated in the United States, Italy and Spain and spanned the acute and convalescent phases of COVID-19. The repertoires were released in a freely available public database intended as a resource for research on the immune response to SARS-CoV-2. The material from the prospective study consisted of cDNA or gDNA derived from T cells, B-cell-depleted T cells, or PBMCs. The samples were drawn from the first 160 participants of the ongoing ImmuneRACE study and from over 950 subjects provided by 6 global collaborators. Where available, HLA class I and class II types were obtained from metadata supplied by the sample provider rather than from assay-based typing. The sample metadata nearly always contained a de-identified subject ID, COVID-19 status, age in years and sex. Subjects who had been exposed to COVID-19, were actively infected with it, or had recovered from it provided the deeply sampled blood TCRbeta repertoires that made up the dataset.

What the research found in general, with its limitations: The quantity of clinical and demographic metadata differed by source and by participant and was supplied without curation.

Sequences SGHNT (CDR1) and YENEEA (CDR2) are obtained from the germline V gene. V loses 5 bases of germline sequence and J loses 3 bases, and the interval between the two ends is 14 bases. The CDR3 runs 14 residues from the cysteine to the phenylalanine. Just CDR3 DNA is preserved here, 42 bases in frame from base 1. TCRbeta CDR3 regions were amplified from genomic DNA using the immunoSEQ Assay, a bias-controlled multiplex PCR. Per the source publication's procedure: Nucleated cell counts per sample were estimated from amplification of reference gene primers within the assay. To quantify the absolute abundance of each unique TCRbeta CDR3 rearrangement, sequence reads were collapsed and filtered. For each sample, productive Simpson clonality was calculated as the square root of Simpson's diversity index over productive rearrangements. TCRdb took over this immuneACCESS table, retaining in-frame rearrangements with V and J assigned. Such tables are incomplete; in checked studies, under half of the missing clones stem from an unresolved V gene, and the remainder is unexplained. That table is the source of V, J and clone size, and D and trimming were worked out from the DNA. The sample includes some 360,000 clones, with about 92% observed a single time. Under 5% of the sample is taken by the ten largest.

Sequencing was carried out using peripheral blood. This clonotype was sampled from a woman aged 55 to 70 with COVID-19, enrolled during active disease. The chain links TRBV11-3 with TRBJ2-7, with the D gene not clear enough to name. The DNA sequence is given as TGTGCCAGCAGCCCAGGCTTCGGCAGCTACGAGCAGTACTTC. Its translation reads: CASSPGFGSYEQYF.